These 20 T cell receptor beta chains originate from one sample sequenced in a study of blood T cell repertoires in COVID-19. Clones were read by immunoSEQ multiplex PCR, and TCRdb kept only the in-frame ones, dropping some. The sample lists approximately 29,000 clones, approximately 81% occurring once. Sequenced input: peripheral blood. These receptors came from a woman aged 60-75 years with acute or convalescent COVID-19.

J is TRBJ2-3 and V is TRBV6-1; D may be TRBD2 (5 bases). CDR3 length equals 15 residues. Germline assignment: CDR1 MNHNS and CDR2 SASEGT. V lost 1 base to trimming and J lost 2 bases, with 10 bases between them. The CDR3, as DNA: TGTGCCAGCAGTGAAGGGCTAGCTCACACAGATACGCAGTATTTT. It yields the protein CASSEGLAHTDTQYF.

The V and J genes are TRBV19 and TRBJ2-6; 9 bases fit TRBD1. Looked up from germline, CDR1 is LNHDA and CDR2 is SQIVND (reference sequence). This CDR3 comprises 18 residues. The ends lost 4 bases at V and 4 bases at J; junction bases unmatched: 11. For the CDR3, the DNA is TGTGCCAGTAGTAACCTACAGGGGGCCGTCCTGGGGGCCAACGTCCTGACTTTC. Translated, it gives CASSNLQGAVLGANVLTF.

This rearrangement joins TRBV6-6 to TRBJ1-2, with 10 nucleotides matching TRBD1. Trimming cost V 5 bases and J 1 base; bases outside gene matches: 10. The CDR3 spans 17 residues. CDR1 and CDR2 from the germline V gene are MNHNY and SVGAGI (reference sequence). The CDR3 nucleotides are TGTGCCAGCAGTCTCCGGACAGGGGGAAACCATAACTATGGCTACACCTTC. Protein: CASSLRTGGNHNYGYTF.

The chain couples TRBV30 to TRBJ1-2; D unclear. The CDR3 consists of 13 residues. V lost 7 bases and J lost 3, with 15 bases in between. Germline V gives CDR1 GTSNPN, CDR2 SVGIG (reference sequence). The CDR3 nucleotides are TGTGCCTCGGCTTTACGACGGGACTATGGCTACACCTTC. Residues: CASALRRDYGYTF.

The J gene is TRBJ2-7, the V gene TRBV9; D may be TRBD2 (6 bases). Looked up from germline, CDR1 is SGDLS and CDR2 is YYNGEE. V lost 4 bases and J lost 5, with 16 bases in between. The CDR3 runs to 14 residues. The CDR3 DNA reads as TGTGCCAGCAGCACCACGGAGGGGTTCGACGAGCAGTACTTC. Translating it yields CASSTTEGFDEQYF. The whole variable domain, remainder taken from reference TRBV9 and TRBJ2-7, is DSGVTQTPKHLITATGQRVTLRCSPRSGDLSVYWYQQSLDQGLQFLIQYYNGEERAKGNILERFSAQQFPDLHSELNLSSLELGDSALYFCASSTTEGFDEQYFGPGTRLTVT.

The chain has TRBV5-1 and TRBJ1-6; TRBD1 agrees at 7 bases. The CDR3 consists of 15 residues. Germline values: CDR1 SGHRS, CDR2 YFSETQ. V trimming: 4 bases; J trimming: 8 bases; junction bases outside the gene matches: 9. CDR3 nucleotides: TGCGCCAGCAGCCTGGGACGGGACAGTTATTCACCCCTCCACTTT. Translating gives CASSLGRDSYSPLHF.

The rearrangement links TRBV9 to TRBJ2-1; 7 positions agree with TRBD1. Germline V gene lookup returns CDR1 SGDLS and CDR2 YYNGEE. The CDR3 has 14 amino acids. V gave up 2 bases and J gave up 6 bases; unmatched junction bases: 5. CDR3 region: CASSVGTASNEQFF. In DNA form, the CDR3 reads TGTGCCAGCAGCGTGGGGACAGCTTCCAATGAGCAGTTCTTC. The variable domain in full, completed from reference TRBV9 and TRBJ2-1, reads DSGVTQTPKHLITATGQRVTLRCSPRSGDLSVYWYQQSLDQGLQFLIQYYNGEERAKGNILERFSAQQFPDLHSELNLSSLELGDSALYFCASSVGTASNEQFFGPGTRLTVL.

This clone was counted once. The chain joins TRBV5-1 to TRBJ2-1; TRBD2 matches 14 bases. Trimming cost V 4 bases and J 7 bases; bases outside gene matches: 7. The CDR3 totals 16 residues. Germline lookup yields CDR1 SGHRS and CDR2 YFSETQ. The CDR3 region is CASSPGGTSGGNEQFF. DNA for the CDR3: TGCGCCAGCAGCCCAGGAGGGACTAGCGGGGGTAATGAGCAGTTCTTC. The whole variable domain, remainder taken from reference TRBV5-1 and TRBJ2-1, is KAGVTQTPRYLIKTRGQQVTLSCSPISGHRSVSWYQQTPGQGLQFLFEYFSETQRNKGNFPGRFSGRQFSNSRSEMNVSTLELGDSALYLCASSPGGTSGGNEQFFGPGTRLTVL.

The J gene is TRBJ2-3, the V gene TRBV5-1, with 8 bases aligning to TRBD2. Germline V CDR1 and CDR2: SGHRS, YFSETQ. There are 16 residues in the CDR3. V shed 1 base and J 3 bases; nucleotides not matched to a gene: 7. The CDR3 bases are TGCGCCAGCAGCTTGTCAACGGGGGGGCAGACAGATACGCAGTATTTT. Encoded protein: CASSLSTGGQTDTQYF.

The rearrangement links TRBV24-1 to TRBJ1-1; D call uncertain. Deletions cut 10 bases from V and 0 bases from J, with 11 bases between. CDR3 size: 13 residues. The V gene's germline CDR1 is KGHDR and CDR2 SFDVKD. This CDR3 is CATRHRMNTEAFF. The CDR3 bases are TGTGCCACTAGACACAGAATGAACACTGAAGCTTTCTTT.

V gene TRBV5-1 combines with J gene TRBJ2-3; 14 positions match TRBD2. This CDR3 is built from 16 residues. J gave up 4 bases and V 4 bases, and 5 bases lay outside the gene matches. Germline CDR1 SGHRS, CDR2 YFSETQ. CDR3 in DNA: TGCGCCAGCAGCATGGGACTAGCGGGAGTGGCAGATACGCAGTATTTT. It is translated as CASSMGLAGVADTQYF.

The chain joins TRBV28 to TRBJ1-1, with a possible D match to TRBD1 (5 bases). The CDR3 length is 14 residues. The germline V gene encodes CDR1 MDHEN and CDR2 SYDVKM. V lost 1 base and J lost 3, with 9 bases in between. Here the CDR3 reads CASSLFQGDTEAFF. CDR3 in DNA: TGTGCCAGCAGTTTATTCCAGGGTGACACTGAAGCTTTCTTT. The full variable domain, with the rest looked up from reference TRBV28 and TRBJ1-1, is DVKVTQSSRYLVKRTGEKVFLECVQDMDHENMFWYRQDPGLGLRLIYFSYDVKMKEKGDIPEGYSVSREKKERFSLILESASTNQTSMYLCASSLFQGDTEAFFGQGTRLTVV.

This chain connects TRBV11-1 to TRBJ1-1; D not resolved. Trimming left V 1 base short and J 1 base short, with 13 bases between. The CDR3 is 16 amino acids. Germline V lookup: CDR1 SGHAT, CDR2 FQDESV (reference sequence). In nucleotides, the CDR3 is TGTGCCAGCAGCTTAGGTTTTGGGGAGACGAACACTGAAGCTTTCTTT. Residues: CASSLGFGETNTEAFF.

J is TRBJ2-3 and V is TRBV10-3; D is perhaps TRBD2 (5 bases). This CDR3 is 15 amino acids long. V lost 5 bases to trimming and J lost 3 bases, with 15 bases between them. Germline lookup yields CDR1 ENHRY and CDR2 SYGVKD. DNA of the CDR3: TGTGCCATCAGTCACCACACGCCGGGGACAGATACGCAGTATTTT. This gives the protein CAISHHTPGTDTQYF.

The chain recombines TRBV6-1 with TRBJ1-5, with TRBD1 identical over 7 bases. The CDR3 length is 13 residues. Trimming cost V 11 bases and J 4 bases; bases outside gene matches: 8. Germline values: CDR1 MNHNS, CDR2 SASEGT. CDR3 loop: CASTDRINQPQHF. The CDR3 DNA follows: TGTGCCTCCACGGACAGGATTAATCAGCCCCAGCATTTT.

The chain is built from TRBV6-5 and TRBJ1-2; D is perhaps TRBD1 (6 bases). CDR3 length: 14 amino acids. V dropped 5 bases and J dropped 2 bases, with 12 bases sitting between them. Germline V gene sequence: CDR1 MNHEY, CDR2 SVGAGI. This chain's CDR3 is CASSQGHSNYGYTF. The CDR3, as DNA: TGTGCCAGCAGTCAGGGACACTCAAACTATGGCTACACCTTC.

The chain combines TRBV6-1 with TRBJ1-2, with 10 positions matching TRBD1. Looked up from germline, CDR1 is MNHNS and CDR2 is SASEGT. V lost 1 base, J lost 7 bases, and 3 bases stayed unmatched. This CDR3 has 14 amino acids. The CDR3 sequence: CASSEGQGARGYTF. For the CDR3, the DNA is TGTGCCAGCAGTGAAGGACAGGGGGCGCGTGGCTACACCTTC.

The rearrangement links TRBV10-2 to TRBJ2-1; TRBD2 matches 10 bases. Germline-derived CDR1 and CDR2 are WSHSY and SAAADI. Germline trimming cut 6 bases from V and 8 bases from J; bases unmatched to any gene: 7. The CDR3 runs 14 residues. The CDR3 coding sequence is TGCGCCAGCAGACAGCGGGGGGGCCGCGATGAGCAGTTCTTC. Translated, it gives CASRQRGGRDEQFF.

V and J are TRBV11-2 and TRBJ2-7, with 11 bases identical to TRBD1. Trimming took 6 bases from V and 1 from J; bases not matched to a gene: 8. CDR1 and CDR2 (germline): SGHAT, FQNNGV. CDR3 length equals 16 residues. The CDR3 coding sequence is TGTGCCAGCAGGCCCTGGGGACAGGGGGAATCCTACGAGCAGTACTTC. Protein: CASRPWGQGESYEQYF.

The V call is TRBV9, the J call TRBJ1-1, with a tentative D call TRBD1 (6 bases). Germline CDR1 is SGDLS and CDR2 is YYNGEE. CDR3 length equals 14 residues. V lost 0 bases and J 7 bases, leaving 13 bases between the germline ends. The CDR3 DNA sequence: TGTGCCAGCAGCGTAGTGGACAGACCGGATGAAGCTTTCTTT. Protein: CASSVVDRPDEAFF.